Many counts were recorded for the clone carrying this T cell receptor (beta chain). The junction departs from the called germline gene at one end, perhaps through a read error. Time point reported: newly diagnosed GD, antithyroid drugs for less than 3 months. The authors made the TCR library using RNA they extracted from PBMCs. This specimen comes from a study of regulatory T cells in long-lasting Graves disease. Building the TCR beta libraries relied on iRepertoire HTBI primers, and CDR3 regions underwent Arm-PCR. TCRdb called the multiplex PCR reads again in MiXCR, with one record for every CDR3 protein. The sample carries around 500,000 distinct CDR3 sequences, approximately 12% recorded once. The germline V gene has CDR1 MNHEY and CDR2 SMNVEV (reference sequence). The CDR3 length is 13 residues. The data also belong to a second study, concerning T cells in Graves' hyperthyroidism and ophthalmopathy.

The chain carries TRBV27 and TRBJ1-2; D gene uncertain. This receptor was identified in a woman in her 30s with Graves disease. Sequenced material: peripheral blood mononuclear cells (PBMCs), taken at new diagnosis, from a patient treated with antithyroid drugs. CDR3 sequence reads: CASSPNGDYGCTF. As DNA, the CDR3 is TGTGCCAGCAGTCCAAATGGAGACTATGGCTGCACCTTC.